The T cell receptor beta chain under discussion was sequenced for a study of control samples from healthy donors and cancer patients. The CDR3 has 16 amino acids. With 7 bases removed from V and 1 base from J, the gap between germline ends came to 17 bases. Per germline, CDR1 LNHDA and CDR2 SQIVND (reference sequence). Generated by immunoSEQ multiplex PCR, the TCRdb table keeps only in-frame clones and is missing some. This table has tens of thousands of clones, 90% appearing once. Sequenced sample: PBMCs. V and J are TRBV19 and TRBJ1-5; a weak D match, TRBD1 (5 bases). The TCR originated in a man in his sixties with colorectal cancer. CDR3 sequence: CASTRQTFMSNQPQHF. The DNA for the CDR3 is TGTGCCAGTACGCGACAGACCTTTATGAGCAATCAGCCCCAGCATTTT.